These 4 T cell receptor beta chains came from one sample sequenced in a study of blood T cell repertoires in COVID-19 (dated by TCRdb to 2018 to 2020). Libraries were prepared through the immunoSEQ multiplex PCR assay. The table comes from immuneACCESS by way of TCRdb, which keeps in-frame sequences with V and J called. Part of the clones is missing from these tables; in studies checked, under half for an unresolved V gene and the rest for unknown reasons. For this sample there are just over 90,000 clones; 86% appear just once. Together, the top ten hold around 20% of the sample. The sample consisted of peripheral blood. The receptors stem from an elderly woman with acute or convalescent COVID-19.

This chain uses TRBV2 with TRBJ1-5; weak D call: TRBD1 (6 bases). Trimming removed 2 bases at V and 6 bases at J, with 8 bases between. This CDR3 region has 13 residues. The V gene's germline CDR1 is SNHLY and CDR2 FYNNEI. CDR3 loop: CASSERGTQPQHF. CDR3 sequence (DNA): TGTGCCAGCAGTGAAAGGGGGACTCAGCCCCAGCATTTT.

This clone was seen a few times. V and J are TRBV7-9 and TRBJ1-2; no reliable D call. CDR1 and CDR2 from the germline V gene are SEHNR and FQNEAQ (reference sequence). This CDR3 region has 13 residues. The V end lost 5 bases, the J end lost 8 bases, and 15 bases lay between the germline ends. CDR3 DNA: TGTGCCAGCAGCCCACTACTTCAGAAAGGCTACACCTTC. It specifies CASSPLLQKGYTF.

This clone occurred once. The chain employs TRBV9 and TRBJ1-6; weak D call: TRBD1 (5 bases). The ends were cut back, 4 bases at V and 8 bases at J, with 13 bases in the middle. The germline gives CDR1 SGDLS, CDR2 YYNGEE. This CDR3 spans 14 amino acids. The CDR3 bases are TGTGCCAGCAGCTTCCGACTAGGGGATTCACCCCTCCACTTT. Translating it yields CASSFRLGDSPLHF.

This chain links TRBV4-2 with TRBJ2-1, with D unresolved. The CDR3 loop spans 15 amino acids. Germline values: CDR1 LGHNA, CDR2 YNFKEQ. Deletions cut 2 bases from V and 0 bases from J, with 8 bases between. CDR3 region: CASSQLAGSYNEQFF. The CDR3 DNA reads TGTGCCAGCAGCCAACTGGCAGGCTCCTACAATGAGCAGTTCTTC.